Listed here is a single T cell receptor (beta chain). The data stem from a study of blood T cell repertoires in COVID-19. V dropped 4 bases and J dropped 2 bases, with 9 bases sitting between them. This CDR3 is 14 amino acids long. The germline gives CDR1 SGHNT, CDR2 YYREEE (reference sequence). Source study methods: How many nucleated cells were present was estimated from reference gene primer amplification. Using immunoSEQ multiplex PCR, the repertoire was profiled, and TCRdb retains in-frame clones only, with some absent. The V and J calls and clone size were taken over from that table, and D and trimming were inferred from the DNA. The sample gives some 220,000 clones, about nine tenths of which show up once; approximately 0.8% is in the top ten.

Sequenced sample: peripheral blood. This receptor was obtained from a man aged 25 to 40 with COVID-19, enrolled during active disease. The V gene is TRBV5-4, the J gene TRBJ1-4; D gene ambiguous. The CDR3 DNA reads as TGTGCCAGCAGCGAGAGGGTGACTAATGAAAAACTGTTTTTT. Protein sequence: CASSERVTNEKLFF.